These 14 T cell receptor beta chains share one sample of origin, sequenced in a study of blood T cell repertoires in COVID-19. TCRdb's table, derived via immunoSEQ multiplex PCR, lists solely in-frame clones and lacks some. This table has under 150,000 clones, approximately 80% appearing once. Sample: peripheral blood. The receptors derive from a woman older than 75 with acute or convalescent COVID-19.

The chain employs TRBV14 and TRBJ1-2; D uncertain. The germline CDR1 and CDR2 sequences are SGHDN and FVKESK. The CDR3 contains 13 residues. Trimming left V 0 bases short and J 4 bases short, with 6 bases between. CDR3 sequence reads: CASSQDPFYGYTF. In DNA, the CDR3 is TGTGCCAGCAGCCAAGACCCCTTCTATGGCTACACCTTC. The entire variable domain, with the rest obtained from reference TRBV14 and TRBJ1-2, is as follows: EAGVTQFPSHSVIEKGQTVTLRCDPISGHDNLYWYRRVMGKEIKFLLHFVKESKQDESGMPNNRFLAERTGGTYSTLKVQPAELEDSGVYFCASSQDPFYGYTFGSGTRLTVV.

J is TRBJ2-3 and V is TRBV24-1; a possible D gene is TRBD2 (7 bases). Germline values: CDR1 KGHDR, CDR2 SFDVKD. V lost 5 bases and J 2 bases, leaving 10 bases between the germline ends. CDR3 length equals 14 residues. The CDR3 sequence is CATSGGGHTDTQYF. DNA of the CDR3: TGTGCCACCAGTGGGGGGGGCCACACAGATACGCAGTATTTT.

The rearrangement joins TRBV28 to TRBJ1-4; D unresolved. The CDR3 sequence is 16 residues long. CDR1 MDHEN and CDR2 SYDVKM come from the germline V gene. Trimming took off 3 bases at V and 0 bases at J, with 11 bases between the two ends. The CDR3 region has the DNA TGTGCCAGCAGTTTCGGCAGGATTGCAACTAATGAAAAACTGTTTTTT. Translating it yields CASSFGRIATNEKLFF.

CDR3 coding DNA: TGCGCCAGCAGCTTGACGGGGGAGTATGGCTACACCTTC. Translating gives CASSLTGEYGYTF. The chain has TRBV5-1 and TRBJ1-2, with D possibly being TRBD1 (5 bases). Germline CDR1 and CDR2: SGHRS and YFSETQ. CDR3 length: 13 residues. Trimming removed 1 base at V and 5 bases at J, with 9 bases between.

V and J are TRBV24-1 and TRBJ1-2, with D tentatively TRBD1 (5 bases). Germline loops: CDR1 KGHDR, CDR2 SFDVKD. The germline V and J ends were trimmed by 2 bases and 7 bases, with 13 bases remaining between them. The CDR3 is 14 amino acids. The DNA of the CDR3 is TGTGCCACCAGTGATTCCGGGGGAACCAGTGGCTACACCTTC. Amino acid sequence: CATSDSGGTSGYTF.

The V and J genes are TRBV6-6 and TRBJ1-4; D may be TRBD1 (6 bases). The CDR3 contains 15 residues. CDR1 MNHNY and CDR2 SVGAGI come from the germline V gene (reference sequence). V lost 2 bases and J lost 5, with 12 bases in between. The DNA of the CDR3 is TGTGCCAGCAGTTACCAACAGGGAAGGAATGAAAAACTGTTTTTT. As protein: CASSYQQGRNEKLFF.

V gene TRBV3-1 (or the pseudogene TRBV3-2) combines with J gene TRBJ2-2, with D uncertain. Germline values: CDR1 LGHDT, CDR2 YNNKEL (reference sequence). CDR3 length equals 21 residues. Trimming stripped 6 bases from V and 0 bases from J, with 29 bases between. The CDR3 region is CASSPRIAAFARLSNTGELFF. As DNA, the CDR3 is TGTGCCAGCAGTCCACGGATTGCCGCGTTTGCACGACTTTCGAACACCGGGGAGCTGTTTTTT.

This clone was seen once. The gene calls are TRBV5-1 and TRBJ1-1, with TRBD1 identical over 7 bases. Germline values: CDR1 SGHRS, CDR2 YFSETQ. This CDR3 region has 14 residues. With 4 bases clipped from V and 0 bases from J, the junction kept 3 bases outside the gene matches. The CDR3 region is CASSAQGVNTEAFF. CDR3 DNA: TGCGCCAGCAGCGCTCAGGGGGTGAACACTGAAGCTTTCTTT.

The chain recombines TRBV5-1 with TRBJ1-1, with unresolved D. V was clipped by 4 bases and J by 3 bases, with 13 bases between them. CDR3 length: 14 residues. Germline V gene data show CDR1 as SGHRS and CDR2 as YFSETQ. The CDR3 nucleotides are TGCGCCAGCAGCCCTATTCTGGGAGACACTGAAGCTTTCTTT. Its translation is CASSPILGDTEAFF.

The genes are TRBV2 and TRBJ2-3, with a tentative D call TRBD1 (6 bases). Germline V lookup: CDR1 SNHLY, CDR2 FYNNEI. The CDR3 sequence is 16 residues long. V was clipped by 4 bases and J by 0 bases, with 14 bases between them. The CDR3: CASSAATGHSTDTQYF. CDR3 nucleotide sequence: TGTGCCAGCAGTGCCGCGACAGGACATAGCACAGATACGCAGTATTTT.

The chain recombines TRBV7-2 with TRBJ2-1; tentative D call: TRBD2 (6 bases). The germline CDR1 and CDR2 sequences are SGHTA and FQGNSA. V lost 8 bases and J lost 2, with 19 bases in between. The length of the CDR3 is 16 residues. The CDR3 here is CASGSLGGPTYNEQFF. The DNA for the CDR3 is TGTGCCAGCGGATCCCTGGGAGGCCCTACCTACAATGAGCAGTTCTTC.

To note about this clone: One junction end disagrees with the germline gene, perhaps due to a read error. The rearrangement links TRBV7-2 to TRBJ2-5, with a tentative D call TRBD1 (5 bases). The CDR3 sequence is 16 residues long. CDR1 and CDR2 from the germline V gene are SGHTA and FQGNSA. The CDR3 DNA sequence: TGTGCCAGCAGCCAGACGACAGCAGTATTCCAAGGGACCCAGTACTTC. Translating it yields CASSQTTAVFQGTQYF.

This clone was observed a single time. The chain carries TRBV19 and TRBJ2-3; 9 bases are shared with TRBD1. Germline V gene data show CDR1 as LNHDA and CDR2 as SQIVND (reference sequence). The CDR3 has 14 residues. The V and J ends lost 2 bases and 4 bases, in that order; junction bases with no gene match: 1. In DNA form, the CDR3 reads TGTGCCAGTAGTATACGACAGGGGGCAGATACGCAGTATTTT. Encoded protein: CASSIRQGADTQYF.

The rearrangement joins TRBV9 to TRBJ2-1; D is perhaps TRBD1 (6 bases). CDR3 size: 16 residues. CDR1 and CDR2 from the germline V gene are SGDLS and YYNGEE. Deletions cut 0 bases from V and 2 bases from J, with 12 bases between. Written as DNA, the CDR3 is TGTGCCAGCAGCGTAGAGGGCAGGGGAGCCTACAATGAGCAGTTCTTC. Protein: CASSVEGRGAYNEQFF.